The text below deals with one T cell receptor (beta chain). What antigen it recognizes has not been identified. No base quality values were provided; no much bigger clone lies one nucleotide off. These data belong to a study of cytomegalovirus exposure and HLA in healthy donors (dated by TCRdb to 2016 to 2017). In terms of the full investigation: In an earlier analysis of 450 to 750 of the donors, less than 350 Gb of sequence data and some 120 million unique TCR beta sequences from roughly 180 million T cells were reported. In an earlier analysis of 587 of the donors, high-throughput TCR beta sequencing was used to judge whether each TCR beta V gene segment behaved as functional or pseudogenic. HLA typing covered class I and class II loci at four-digit resolution. Typing coverage differed by locus: A, B, C, DRB1 and DQB1 were typed in roughly 629-640 donors, DQA1 in 522, DPA1 in 600 to 610, and DPB1 in roughly 470. The T cell repertoires of 666 subjects were profiled by immunosequencing and related to cytomegalovirus serostatus. A later genetic analysis took genome-wide SNP genotypes for about 55% of the roughly 700 donors and used that subset as a discovery cohort. All discovery cohort repertoires had been generated using a single sequencing platform. Rather than using new phenotypic data, the later analysis identified candidate immune exposures from TCR beta sequences and from how often those sequences occurred across donors. Along with the approximately 620-subject first cohort, a separate validation cohort of over 90 different subjects was used. Roughly 5 DR-DQ haplotypes were handled as single units for association and clustering, since linkage in the cohort was strong. A later analysis re-analyzed previously published TCR beta repertoires from approximately 670 donors and added high-resolution HLA genotyping to study TCR occurrence patterns. The study aimed to test whether cataloging public T cell receptors could reveal signatures of past pathogen exposure. Donor age, sex, ethnicity and CMV serostatus were compiled alongside the repertoire data. To predict cytomegalovirus infection status, the study combined high-throughput TCR immunosequencing, statistical association of individual TCRs with disease status, and machine learning. Among the roughly 400 genotyped donors, approximately 82% belonged to the genetic ancestry cluster associated with self-reported Caucasian donors. On average, about 240,000 unique TCR beta nucleotide sequences were sequenced per donor among fewer than 500 genotyped donors of the cohort, with roughly 18% of those sequences being non-productive. Roughly 300 gigabases of sequencing data and 70 million to 85 million unique TCR sequences were included in an early release covering several hundred HLA-typed donors. On the study overall, not on this receptor specifically: A later analysis found that HLA-associated TCR beta chains were more clonally expanded and had lower generation probabilities than equally common non-associated chains. Because the 87-base-pair reads could not distinguish some IMGT-functional V segments, including TRBV6-2 and TRBV6-3, those segments were excluded. Several of the top co-occurrence clusters appeared to be linked to parvovirus B19, influenza, CMV and Epstein-Barr virus, according to a later analysis. According to a later analysis, most CMV-associated TCR beta chains appeared to be HLA-restricted, and the HLA associations seemed to be driven largely by CMV exposure. When HLA alleles, especially DR and DQ, strongly co-occurred, TCR associations were difficult to assign to individual alleles. The cohort was sequenced for TCR beta chains only, and without alpha or paired-chain data the features that could be detected were limited. Sequencing depth was assumed to be roughly uniform across donors in the presence/absence analyses, though that assumption may not hold. In an earlier analysis of about 550 of the donors, most TCR beta V segments were observed in productive rearrangements about 87% or about 30% of the time, broadly matching IMGT annotations. Correlated functional status among segregating V segments might reflect linkage disequilibrium, but an unknown experimental factor could not be ruled out. A later genetic analysis reported fewer N-insertions in productive TCRs among donors in an Asian-associated ancestry cluster than the 666-donor mean. Most TCR sequences were seen in very few donors, while some public TCRs were found in many individuals. A further reported finding was that TCR beta sequences accurately predicted the HLA-A and HLA-B alleles for most subjects in the first cohort. Because counts were too low, fewer than 20 rarely observed V segments, including chromosome 9 orphons, were excluded from the earlier analysis of 587 of the donors. V-gene and J-gene trimming of TCR beta chains was associated with a missense DCLRE1C variant in a later genetic analysis, and the association was replicated in an independent cohort. The authors suggested that the approach could potentially be extended to other disease states and immunological phenotypes. A later analysis associated about 17,000 TCR beta sequences with specific HLA alleles at a false discovery rate of 0.05. A later analysis found that TCR association rates varied across HLA loci, with DRB1 alleles showing the most associated TCRs and HLA-C alleles the fewest. Because HLA typing was unavailable for some donors at each locus, only the typed subset was used in association tests. In vitro tests confirmed that a few of the cytomegalovirus-associated TCR beta chains recognize cytomegalovirus antigens. The classifier was reported to diagnose cytomegalovirus status with high specificity and sensitivity in both the original and validation cohorts. A total of fewer than 200 TCR beta chains were listed by the study as associated with cytomegalovirus. A cluster of highly shared sequence variants was judged likely to represent a technical artifact of the sequencing pipeline. CMV serostatus was the only immune exposure information available for the cohort.

The cohort consisted of some 670 healthy bone marrow donors. At the time of sampling, every cohort member was nominally healthy, though immune exposures that went unrecorded were likely present. The donor was CMV seronegative and belonged to the group of roughly 330 seronegative cohort members. A peripheral blood sample was collected from each donor, and TCR beta sequencing was performed on peripheral blood mononuclear cells. Genomic DNA was extracted from the blood cell samples with the Qiagen DNeasy Blood Extraction Kit. Ends trimmed: V by 5 bases, J by 7 bases; bases unmatched to a gene: 7. Looking up the germline V gene yields CDR1 MDHEN and CDR2 SYDVKM. The CDR3 spans 14 residues, from the cysteine through the phenylalanine. The sequence is cut down to CDR3 DNA, 42 bases in frame from base 1. The library came from the immunoSEQ multiplex PCR assay. The multiplex PCR relied on a mix of 60 forward primers for TCR Vbeta segments and 13 reverse primers for TCR Jbeta segments. A multiplex PCR assay on genomic DNA amplified the CDR3 region of rearranged TCR beta genes. The Illumina HiSeq System was used to sequence the amplified TCR beta libraries as 87-base-pair reads. The paper's processing steps were these. In a later analysis, about 80 million unique TCR beta chains were counted across the roughly 700 repertoires, and approximately 9.9 million of these chains were shared by at least two donors. Raw reads were error-corrected and collapsed into unique sequences by a nearest-neighbor algorithm in which closely related sequences were merged to remove PCR and sequencing errors. Alignment of CDR3 sequences to IMGT reference sequences was used to assign V, D and J gene segments. For a sequence to be retained, a match of at least six nucleotides to both a V gene segment and a J gene segment was required. Rearrangements were classified as productive when the CDR3 lacked stop codons and remained in frame with V and J, and all other rearrangements were classified as non-productive. CDR3 was defined by IMGT convention, running from the second conserved V-encoded cysteine to the conserved J-encoded phenylalanine. In an earlier analysis of approximately 590 of the donors, sequences lacking an unambiguous match to a single V gene segment were excluded. An earlier analysis of 587 of the donors called V segments functional above 56.7% productive rearrangements and segregating when the between-donor standard deviation exceeded 5%. A statistical classification framework was developed to diagnose cytomegalovirus status using the catalog of TCR beta chain sequences. V and J gene assignment, in a later analysis, came from comparing TCR nucleotide sequences with IMGT/GENE-DB human TR gene sequences. Using the TCRdist pipeline, a later analysis assigned CDR3 sequences along with most-parsimonious VDJ recombination scenarios. In a later analysis, every TCR beta chain was defined by the combination of its CDR3 amino acid sequence and its V-gene family, and reads without a unique V-gene family were dropped. A later analysis removed 600 or so highly shared, low-generation-probability nucleotide sequences to deal with suspected cross-contamination and a sequencing artifact. In a later analysis, a clonal expansion index for each public chain was calculated from normalized within-repertoire ranks of inferred template counts. A later analysis computed generation probabilities with a VDJ recombination model fitted to out-of-frame rearrangements, and checked the results against IGoR. In a later analysis, hypergeometric tests were used to score TCR-TCR, TCR-HLA and TCR-CMV co-occurrence, with a repertoire-size bias correction applied to TCR pairs. False discovery rates were estimated in a later analysis by permuting HLA or CMV assignments 20 times. In a later analysis, co-occurring TCRs were grouped with DBSCAN, and TCRdist sequence similarity was added when clustering was performed within HLA-allele-positive subsets. Co-occurrence clustering excluded repertoires with fewer than 30,000 or more than 120,000 public chains, plus five with anomalous nucleotide sharing. TCRdb re-hosts the immuneACCESS table, in-frame sequences only. Its copies lack some clones; in the studies checked, an unresolved V gene accounts for under half of them, and the cause for the rest is not known. The DNA gave D and trimming, while V, J and clone size come from that table. This sample lists roughly 110,000 clones; 60% to 80% were detected once. Clones ranked in the top ten supply roughly 0.76% of the sample.

Recombination connected TRBV28 to TRBJ2-4; 8 central nucleotides agree with TRBD2. The specimen sequenced was PBMCs. The receptor's source is a boy aged 5 to 17 in good health and CMV-seronegative. CDR3 reads: CASSLQAGANIQYF. The bases read TGTGCCAGCAGTCTCCAAGCGGGAGCGAACATTCAGTACTTC.